Listed below are T cell receptor beta chains from one sample, sequenced in a study of PD-L1 blockade in urothelial cancer. The protocol was immunoSEQ multiplex PCR, while the TCRdb copy is restricted to in-frame clones and leaves out a portion. Among about 45,000 clones listed, 70% to 90% were seen once. Source: PBMCs, taken around atezolizumab (anti-PD-L1) treatment. The receptors shown here come from a man of 80 years or more with urothelial cancer. The CDR3 runs from the conserved cysteine through the conserved F or W. The order of the fields is clone size, J gene, V gene, D gene, CDR3 DNA, CDR3 protein. A D gene is named only where the DNA matches it firmly. The listing skips clone size in some rows; elsewhere it reads once, few, many or a size class.

>-|TRBJ2-3|TRBV18|-
TGTGCCAGCTCACTAGTAGCGGACAGCACAGATACGCAGTATTTT
CASSLVADSTDTQYF
>-|TRBJ2-1|TRBV30|-
TGTGCCTGGAGGGGCGGGCAATACAATGAGCAGTTCTTC
CAWRGGQYNEQFF
>few|TRBJ2-2|TRBV19|TRBD1
TGTGCCAGTAGTGTAGACAGGGTATACACCGGGGAGCTGTTTTTT
CASSVDRVYTGELFF
>-|TRBJ2-1|TRBV27|TRBD2
TGTGCCAGCAGTAAACGGACTAGCGGCTCCTACAATGAGCAGTTCTTC
CASSKRTSGSYNEQFF
>-|TRBJ1-1|TRBV5-1|TRBD1
TGCGCCAGCAGCTTGGACAAGGGGGCCAACACTGAAGCTTTCTTT
CASSLDKGANTEAFF
>-|TRBJ2-2|TRBV11-2|TRBD2
TGTGCCAGCAGACTACTAGCGGGTGAATATACCGGGGAGCTGTTTTTT
CASRLLAGEYTGELFF
>-|TRBJ2-7|TRBV7-2|TRBD1
TGTGCCAGCAGCTTAGACAGGGGGAAGCCTGGCGAGCAGTACTTC
CASSLDRGKPGEQYF
>few|TRBJ1-2|TRBV5-6|-
TGTGCCAGCAGCCCAGTTTATACAGGGTCGGGTGGCTACACCTTC
CASSPVYTGSGGYTF
>-|TRBJ2-7|TRBV4-2|-
TGTGCCAGCAGCCAAGACTTCACGGAGCCCTCCTACGAGCAGTACTTC
CASSQDFTEPSYEQYF
>-|TRBJ2-2|TRBV2|TRBD2
TGTGCCAGCAGTGAACTAGCGGGACACACCGGGGAGCTGTTTTTT
CASSELAGHTGELFF
>-|TRBJ2-7|TRBV5-6|TRBD1
TGTGCCAGCACCCTTAGGGGGCGATACTCCTACGAGCAGTACTTC
CASTLRGRYSYEQYF
>-|TRBJ2-7|TRBV30|-
TGTGCCTGGAGTTCCCTCTACGAGCAGTACTTC
CAWSSLYEQYF
>-|TRBJ2-3|TRBV18|TRBD1
TGTGCCAGCTCACCAGGTCAGGGACAGGCAGATACGCAGTATTTT
CASSPGQGQADTQYF
>-|TRBJ2-1|TRBV27|-
TGTGCCAGCTCACAGGTCAATGAGCAGTTCTTC
CASSQVNEQFF
>few|TRBJ1-2|TRBV25-1|TRBD1
TGTGCCAGCTTAAGGGGGCGCGGCTATGGCTACACCTTC
CASLRGRGYGYTF
>-|TRBJ1-3|TRBV30|-
TGTGCCTGGAGCGGTTTTCCGGGACTGGGAAACACCATATATTTT
CAWSGFPGLGNTIYF
>-|TRBJ2-7|TRBV5-1|TRBD2
TGCGCCAGCAGCTTGGAGGGGACTAGATACGAGCAGTACTTC
CASSLEGTRYEQYF
>-|TRBJ2-7|TRBV27|TRBD1
TGTGCCAGCAGACTAGGGCTGGGACAGGGGTTAAACTACGAGCAGTACTTC
CASRLGLGQGLNYEQYF
>few|TRBJ2-1|TRBV14|-
TGTGCCAGCAGCCACACCCGAGGCAGTGAGCAGTTCTTC
CASSHTRGSEQFF
>-|TRBJ1-2|TRBV5-1|-
TGCGCCAGCAGCCCAGGGGCCGGGGTTAGAAGCTACACCTTC
CASSPGAGVRSYTF
>once|TRBJ2-1|TRBV7-2|TRBD2
TGTGCCAGCAGGGCCTCTAGCGGGAGCTCCTACAATGAGCAGTTCTTC
CASRASSGSSYNEQFF
>-|TRBJ2-7|TRBV13|-
TGTGCCAGCGGGACAACTCAGTCCCTCTCCTACGAGCAGTACTTC
CASGTTQSLSYEQYF
>-|TRBJ2-7|TRBV2|TRBD2
TGTGCCAGCAGTGAGACTAGCGGGAGGTACGAGCAGTACTTC
CASSETSGRYEQYF
>-|TRBJ1-2|TRBV27|-
TGTGCCAGCAGTCCCCGCGGAGATGGCTACACCTTC
CASSPRGDGYTF
>-|TRBJ2-1|TRBV2|TRBD2
TGTGCCGCACAGCCAGCGGGACCCCTCAATGAGCAGTTCTTC
CAAQPAGPLNEQFF
>-|TRBJ2-7|TRBV14|TRBD1
TGTGCCAGCAGCCAAGGACAGGGGGGATACGAGCAGTACTTC
CASSQGQGGYEQYF
>-|TRBJ2-1|TRBV5-1|TRBD1
TGCGCCAGCAGCTCCGGGACAGGGATCTCCTACAATGAGCAGTTCTTC
CASSSGTGISYNEQFF
>-|TRBJ2-7|TRBV18|TRBD2
TGTGCCAGCTCACCCTCTGGGACTAGCGGGACCGAGCAGTACTTC
CASSPSGTSGTEQYF
>-|TRBJ2-7|TRBV9|-
TGTGCCAGCAGCCCAGACAGTGACGAGCAGTACTTC
CASSPDSDEQYF
>-|TRBJ2-6|TRBV4-2|-
TGTGCCAGCAGCCAAATAAGAGACAAACAGGCTGCCGGGCCCCGGGCCAACGTCCTGACTTTC
CASSQIRDKQAAGPRANVLTF
>-|TRBJ2-2|TRBV6-5|-
TGTGCCAGCAGTCTGTGGCAGAACACCGGGGAGCTGTTTTTT
CASSLWQNTGELFF
>-|TRBJ2-7|TRBV21-1|-
TGTGCCAGCAGCACCCCGAGGAGGCGGGAGCTGAGTCACGAGCAGTACTTC
CASSTPRRRELSHEQYF
>-|TRBJ2-1|TRBV11-2|TRBD2
TGTGCCAGCAGCTTAGTCCTGGGACTAGCGGGGGAGCAGTTCTTC
CASSLVLGLAGEQFF
>-|TRBJ2-3|TRBV2|-
TGTGCCAGCAGTGTTAGTAAAATTAGCACAGATACGCAGTATTTT
CASSVSKISTDTQYF
>-|TRBJ2-1|TRBV20-1|-
TGCAGTGCGGGGGGCTACAATGAGCAGTTCTTC
CSAGGYNEQFF
>once|TRBJ2-7|TRBV5-1|-
TGCGCCAGCAGCTTGGGGGGCAACTCCTACGAGCAGTACTTC
CASSLGGNSYEQYF
>-|TRBJ1-5|TRBV7-9|-
TGTGCCAGCAGCTCCTCCCGGGGATTTAGCAATCAGCCCCAGCATTTT
CASSSSRGFSNQPQHF
>-|TRBJ2-1|TRBV5-6|TRBD2
TGTGCCAGCAGCTCCGTGACTAGCGTGAACTCCTACAATGAGCAGTTCTTC
CASSSVTSVNSYNEQFF
>-|TRBJ1-6|TRBV5-1|-
TGCGCCAGCCGGGCAAGGCAAGGGAGTAATTCACCCCTCCACTTT
CASRARQGSNSPLHF